This T cell receptor (beta chain) is from a study of T-cell reconstitution after alpha-beta-depleted transplantation in children. TCRbeta library construction was performed incorporating unique molecular identifiers. Using its own MiXCR run on the PCR reads, TCRdb lists one record per CDR3 protein. Here the sample spans 280,000 or so distinct CDR3 sequences, roughly 10% being singletons. Germline CDR1 reads MNHNS; CDR2 reads SASEGT. Trimming took off 7 bases at V and 0 bases at J, with 10 bases between the two ends. This CDR3 is built from 14 residues. Study results and caveats: Reportedly, roughly two months post-transplant, alpha-beta T cells arose from several hundred expanded graft clones. Newly produced T cells mostly provided counts and TCRbeta diversity after one year, as hyperexpanded clones declined.

The table lists this clonotype with many counts. Antigen specificity is unknown. This specimen was peripheral blood, taken 180 days after TCRalphabeta/CD19-depleted stem cell transplant. V and J are TRBV6-1 and TRBJ2-4, with D perhaps matching TRBD2 (6 bases). The TCR was taken from a male patient aged 2-15 years who had a stem cell transplant for chronic granulomatous disease, so the T cells may come from the graft donor. CDR3 residues: CASTPGGAKNIQYF. CDR3 sequence (DNA): TGTGCCAGCACCCCCGGGGGAGCCAAAAACATTCAGTACTTC.